Described below is a single T cell receptor (beta chain) sequence and its context. The CDR3 contains 16 residues. CDR1 SEHNR and CDR2 FQNEAQ come from the germline V gene (reference sequence). Losses at the gene ends were 4 bases for V and 2 bases for J; bases not matched to a gene: 5. These data belong to a study of OX40 agonist ivuxolimab in advanced cancers. The protocol was immunoSEQ multiplex PCR, while the TCRdb copy is restricted to in-frame clones and leaves out a portion. The table records tens of thousands of clones, under 90% of them present only once. This TCR derives from an adult with an advanced solid tumor such as melanoma, head and neck, liver or kidney cancer. This chain joins TRBV7-9 and TRBJ2-3; 11 nucleotides match TRBD2. The material sequenced was CD4+ or CD8+ T cells sorted from blood, taken in a trial of the OX40 agonist ivuxolimab. The CDR3 is CASSSLGLAATDTQYF. CDR3 bases: TGTGCCAGCAGCTCTCTGGGACTAGCGGCCACAGATACGCAGTATTTT. Full variable domain (outside the CDR3, taken from reference TRBV7-9 and TRBJ2-3): DTGVSQNPRHKITKRGQNVTFRCDPISEHNRLYWYRQTLGQGPEFLTYFQNEAQLEKSRLLSDRFSAERPKGSFSTLEIQRTEQGDSAMYLCASSSLGLAATDTQYFGPGTRLTVL.